The rows below give T cell receptor beta chains drawn from one sample of a study of blood T cell repertoires in COVID-19. Repertoires were generated with immunoSEQ multiplex PCR, while TCRdb's copy carries only in-frame clones and drops some. The data show 80,000 to 95,000 clones, with about 70% seen just once and approximately 19% held by the top ten. Material for sequencing was peripheral blood. The source is an elderly woman with active or convalescent COVID-19. Each CDR3 is given with its conserved first and last residue. A D gene is named only where the DNA matches it firmly. Clone size is not always given. Where it is, it says once, few, many or a class for expanded clones.

abundance	j_gene	v_gene	d_gene	CDR3nt	CDR3aa
NA	TRBJ1-5	TRBV7-8	NA	TGTGCCAGCAGCCCACGGATAGAGGAGGATCAGCCCCAGCATTTT	CASSPRIEEDQPQHF
NA	TRBJ1-6	TRBV27	TRBD1	TGTGCCAGCAGCTTAGCCGCCCAGGACAGGGGACGATCACCCCTCCACTTT	CASSLAAQDRGRSPLHF
NA	TRBJ1-1	TRBV20-1	NA	TGCAGTGCTAGAACGAGTGAAGCTTTCTTT	CSARTSEAFF
NA	TRBJ2-7	TRBV12-3/TRBV12-4	NA	TGTGCCAGCAGTTTAGACAGGGTCGACGAGCAGTACTTC	CASSLDRVDEQYF
NA	TRBJ2-7	TRBV19	NA	TGTGCCAGTAGTATAGTTCTGAGCTACGAGCAGTACTTC	CASSIVLSYEQYF
NA	TRBJ1-5	TRBV5-1	NA	TGCGCCAGCAGCTTGGATGGGGCAGGCAATCAGCCCCAGCATTTT	CASSLDGAGNQPQHF
few	TRBJ1-4	TRBV29-1	NA	TGCAGCGTTGGGGGGGTAGATCCTAATGAAAAACTGTTTTTT	CSVGGVDPNEKLFF
few	TRBJ2-1	TRBV5-1	TRBD1	TGCGCCAGCAGCCGCGGGACAGGGATGTACAATGAGCAGTTCTTC	CASSRGTGMYNEQFF
NA	TRBJ1-2	TRBV5-1	NA	TGCGCCAGCAGCCCGTCGACAGGAGACTATGGCTACACCTTC	CASSPSTGDYGYTF
NA	TRBJ2-1	TRBV6-4	TRBD1	TGTGCCAGCAGTGACCGGAAGGGGACAGCGAATCATTACAATGAGCAGTTCTTC	CASSDRKGTANHYNEQFF
NA	TRBJ1-4	TRBV7-9	TRBD1	TGTGCCAGCAGCTTAGGTCCAGGGGGATACGAAAAACTGTTTTTT	CASSLGPGGYEKLFF
once	TRBJ1-1	TRBV18	NA	TGTGCCAGCTCACCAGCGGGGAACACTGAAGCTTTCTTT	CASSPAGNTEAFF
NA	TRBJ1-5	TRBV7-2	NA	TGTGCCAGCAGCTCACAAAGTAGCAATCAGCCCCAGCATTTT	CASSSQSSNQPQHF
NA	TRBJ2-2	TRBV7-2	NA	TGTGCCAGCAGCCCAATCGTAGTCGGTTTTAGTAGAGACACCGGGGAGCTGTTTTTT	CASSPIVVGFSRDTGELFF
NA	TRBJ1-1	TRBV3-1/TRBV3-2	NA	TGTGCCAGCAGCCCTATTCCACAGGGTGAAGCTTTCTTT	CASSPIPQGEAFF
NA	TRBJ2-1	TRBV19	TRBD1	TGTGCCACTCGGGACAGAAATAACAATGAGCAGTTCTTC	CATRDRNNNEQFF
NA	TRBJ2-1	TRBV11-2	TRBD1	TGTGCCAGCAGCTCCGTCTTCAGGGGGAAGGGCAATGAGCAGTTCTTC	CASSSVFRGKGNEQFF
few	TRBJ1-2	TRBV7-2	TRBD1	TGTGCCAGCAGCTTAGATACAGGGGGCTGGTATGGCTACACCTTC	CASSLDTGGWYGYTF
NA	TRBJ2-5	TRBV15	TRBD1	TGTGCCACCTCCCCGGACAGGGCAGAGACCCAGTACTTC	CATSPDRAETQYF
NA	TRBJ1-1	TRBV30	NA	TGTGCCTGGAGATATTGGAACACTGAAGCTTTCTTT	CAWRYWNTEAFF
NA	TRBJ2-2	TRBV10-3	NA	TGTGCCATAGGGGGTTCTGACGGCGCCGGGGAGCTGTTTTTT	CAIGGSDGAGELFF
NA	TRBJ1-1	TRBV21-1	NA	TGTGCCAGCAGCAAATGGGGGGGAATAGTTATTGAAGCTTTCTTT	CASSKWGGIVIEAFF
NA	TRBJ2-7	TRBV10-2	TRBD2	TGCGCCAGCAGTGACTTTGGCGGGGGTCGCTACGAGCAGTACTTC	CASSDFGGGRYEQYF
NA	TRBJ2-6	TRBV19	NA	TGTGCCAGTAAGAGGGCTGGGGCCAACGTCCTGACTTTC	CASKRAGANVLTF
NA	TRBJ2-3	TRBV10-1	TRBD2	TGCGCCAGGACTAGCGGGGGTGAACCGACAGATACGCAGTATTTT	CARTSGGEPTDTQYF
NA	TRBJ2-3	TRBV30	TRBD2	TGTGCCTGGAGTGTACTAGCGGGGGGTGGGGATACGCAGTATTTT	CAWSVLAGGGDTQYF
once	TRBJ1-1	TRBV3-1/TRBV3-2	TRBD1	TGTGCCAGCAGCCAAGATCCCAGGGGGCCCAACACTGAAGCTTTCTTT	CASSQDPRGPNTEAFF
NA	TRBJ2-1	TRBV5-1	NA	TGCGCCAGCAGCTTGGGGTCCCGGGGGGCGAACAATGAGCAGTTCTTC	CASSLGSRGANNEQFF
NA	TRBJ1-2	TRBV11-2	NA	TGTGCCAGCAGCTTAGGGGCAGGGGTTGGCTACACCTTC	CASSLGAGVGYTF
NA	TRBJ2-1	TRBV9	NA	TGTGCCAGCAGCACCCGAGCGGAAATAAATGAGCAGTTCTTC	CASSTRAEINEQFF
NA	TRBJ2-7	TRBV10-3	NA	TGTGCCATCAGTGGAGGGCCGAGGAGCTCCTACGAGCAGTACTTC	CAISGGPRSSYEQYF
NA	TRBJ2-7	TRBV11-2	NA	TGTGCCAGCAGCTCGAGCTGGGAGCAGTACTTC	CASSSSWEQYF
NA	TRBJ2-7	TRBV19	TRBD2	TGTGCCAGTCCCCCGGGGGGGGGATTCTGGTACGAGCAGTACTTC	CASPPGGGFWYEQYF
NA	TRBJ2-1	TRBV2	TRBD2	TGTGCCAGCAGACCACGGACTAGCGGTGAGCAGTTCTTC	CASRPRTSGEQFF
few	TRBJ1-1	TRBV21-1	NA	TGTGCCAGCAGCAAAGCGGACAGGGCAGAGTCGGACACTGAAGCTTTCTTT	CASSKADRAESDTEAFF
NA	TRBJ2-2	TRBV18	TRBD1	TGTGCCAGCTCACCATCGCCACAGGGGGTGCTGCGAGGCACCGGGGAGCTGTTTTTT	CASSPSPQGVLRGTGELFF
NA	TRBJ2-7	TRBV27	NA	TGTGCCAGCACCTATTATCAGGGTCTCAGCCCCTACGAGCAGTACTTC	CASTYYQGLSPYEQYF
NA	TRBJ1-5	TRBV30	TRBD1	TGTGCCTGGAGAGGACAGGGGGCCGGTCAGCCCCAGCATTTT	CAWRGQGAGQPQHF
NA	TRBJ1-5	TRBV19	NA	TGTGCCAGCAACAGGGTAGGGAGCAATCAGCCCCAGCATTTT	CASNRVGSNQPQHF
NA	TRBJ1-5	TRBV2	TRBD1	TGTGCCAGCAGTGTTGGAGGACAGGGGTATGATCAGCCCCAGCATTTT	CASSVGGQGYDQPQHF
NA	TRBJ1-5	TRBV7-2	NA	TGTGCCAGCAGCCCCTATGGGGCCAATCAGCCCCAGCATTTT	CASSPYGANQPQHF
NA	TRBJ1-2	TRBV19	NA	TGTGCCAGTAGTGTCCACCCCCAGGGGCGCGGGGGCTACACCTTC	CASSVHPQGRGGYTF
NA	TRBJ1-2	TRBV10-3	NA	TGTGCCATCGCGGCAGCGTACTATGGCTACACCTTC	CAIAAAYYGYTF
NA	TRBJ2-7	TRBV4-3	TRBD1	TGCGCCAGCAGCCAAGATAGTATGGGACAGGGATCCTACGAGCAGTACTTC	CASSQDSMGQGSYEQYF
NA	TRBJ2-7	TRBV6-2/TRBV6-3	TRBD2	TGTGCCAGCAGTTACTCAGCGCGGGGGGAAACCTACGAGCAGTACTTC	CASSYSARGETYEQYF
NA	TRBJ1-2	TRBV4-3	NA	TGCGCCAGCAGCCAAGACAGGGGAAGGGGCTACACCTTC	CASSQDRGRGYTF
NA	TRBJ2-7	TRBV7-8	TRBD1	TGTGCCAGCAGCTTTTCGACAGGGGGTAAGGAGTACGAGCAGTACTTC	CASSFSTGGKEYEQYF